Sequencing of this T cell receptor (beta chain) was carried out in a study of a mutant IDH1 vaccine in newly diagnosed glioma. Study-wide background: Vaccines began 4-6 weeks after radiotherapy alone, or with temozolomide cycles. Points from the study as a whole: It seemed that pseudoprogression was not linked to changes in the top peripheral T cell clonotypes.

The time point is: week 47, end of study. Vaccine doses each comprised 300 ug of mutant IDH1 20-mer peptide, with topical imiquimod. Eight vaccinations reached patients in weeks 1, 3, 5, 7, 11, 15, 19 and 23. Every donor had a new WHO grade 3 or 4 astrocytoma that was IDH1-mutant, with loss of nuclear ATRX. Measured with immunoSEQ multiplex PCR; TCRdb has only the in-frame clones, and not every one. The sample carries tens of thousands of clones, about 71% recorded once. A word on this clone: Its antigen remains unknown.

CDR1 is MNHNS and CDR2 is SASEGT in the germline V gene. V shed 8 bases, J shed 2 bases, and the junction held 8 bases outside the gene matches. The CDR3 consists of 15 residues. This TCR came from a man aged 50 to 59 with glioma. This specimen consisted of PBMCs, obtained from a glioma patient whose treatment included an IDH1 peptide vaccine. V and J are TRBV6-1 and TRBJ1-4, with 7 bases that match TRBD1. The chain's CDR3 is CASGEPGQTNEKLFF. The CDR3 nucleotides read TGTGCCAGCGGGGAACCGGGACAGACTAATGAAAAACTGTTTTTT.